This TCR beta chain comes out of a study of early T cells in non-severe SARS-CoV-2 infection. This CDR3 comprises 13 residues. Germline trimming cut 4 bases from V and 8 bases from J; bases unmatched to any gene: 6. Per the germline V gene, CDR1 is MDHEN and CDR2 is SYDVKM. Individual cDNA molecules received unique molecular identifiers during library preparation. TCRdb fed the 5' RACE reads into MiXCR, producing one record per CDR3 protein. The sample contains over 25,000 distinct CDR3 sequences, 5.5% to 7% of which appear only once. This clonotype has a handful of counts. The specimen was whole blood. J is TRBJ1-2 and V is TRBV28, with TRBD1 matching over 8 bases. The source of this sequence is an adult who was a healthcare worker with PCR-confirmed SARS-CoV-2 infection or an uninfected control (not recorded which). The CDR3: CASSSRTGRGYTF. The DNA of the CDR3 is TGTGCCAGCAGTTCAAGGACAGGGCGGGGCTACACCTTC.